The present T cell receptor beta chain was sequenced within a study of patients and donors after allogeneic stem cell transplantation. TCRdb independently ran MiXCR on the RT-PCR reads; one entry per CDR3 protein. The table lists roughly 960,000 distinct CDR3 sequences, about 20% of them singletons. The sequenced material came from blood, either unsorted or a sorted T cell fraction (not recorded which). The receptor's source is a human donor who was either an allogeneic HSCT recipient or a stem cell or donor lymphocyte infusion donor (not recorded which). It is not recorded whose cells these are; they may come from a transplant donor.

DNA for the CDR3: TGCAGTGCTAGAGAGTCCCCGACGGAGACTTCACCCCTCCACTTT. Residues: CSARESPTETSPLHF. The rearrangement links TRBV20-1 to TRBJ1-6; D is unresolved. CDR1 is DFQATT and CDR2 is SNEGSKA in the germline V gene (reference sequence). The CDR3 runs 15 residues. Deletions cut 0 bases from V and 9 bases from J, with 15 bases between.